Listed below are T cell receptor beta chains from one sample, sequenced in a study of blood T cell repertoires in COVID-19. Some clones are missing from TCRdb's copy, which holds only in-frame ones; the method was immunoSEQ multiplex PCR. In the table there are 90,000 to 120,000 clones, about nine tenths of which are singletons. The sequencing input was peripheral blood. These receptors were collected from a woman in her 30s with acute or convalescent COVID-19. Each CDR3 is given with its conserved first and last residue. Each record gives: J gene, clone size, D gene, V gene, CDR3 DNA, CDR3 protein. D genes are given only for firm matches. Part of the rows lack a size; the others show once, few, many or a class for expanded clones.

TRBJ1-1 | - | TRBD1 | TRBV5-1 | TGCGCCAGCAGCCCAGGGACAGGGCCGCCAGTTGAAGCTTTCTTT | CASSPGTGPPVEAFF
TRBJ2-5 | - | TRBD2 | TRBV5-1 | TGCGCCAGCAGCTTGGGGGACTATAACCGGGGGACCCAGTACTTC | CASSLGDYNRGTQYF
TRBJ2-7 | - | - | TRBV5-1 | TGCGCCAGCAGCATCGGACAGTCTACCTACGAGCAGTACTTC | CASSIGQSTYEQYF
TRBJ1-1 | - | - | TRBV19 | TGTGCCAGTAGTAGAAACAGTGACCTAGAAGCTTTCTTT | CASSRNSDLEAFF
TRBJ1-6 | - | - | TRBV30 | TGTGCCTGGAGTCCATCGGGGATTTCACCCCTCCACTTT | CAWSPSGISPLHF
TRBJ1-4 | few | - | TRBV6-2/TRBV6-3 | TGTGCCAGCAGTTGGCGACTCGGTAATGAAAAACTGTTTTTT | CASSWRLGNEKLFF
TRBJ2-5 | - | - | TRBV24-1 | TGTGCCACCTCCGGGGTAGGGGGTCGAGAGACCCAGTACTTC | CATSGVGGRETQYF
TRBJ2-3 | - | - | TRBV5-1 | TGCGCCAGCAGCGAGAGGGAAAGCACAGATACGCAGTATTTT | CASSERESTDTQYF
TRBJ1-5 | - | - | TRBV4-2 | TGTGCCAGCAGCCAAGATCTATTGGTGCGGAATAGCAATCAGCCCCAGCATTTT | CASSQDLLVRNSNQPQHF
TRBJ1-2 | - | - | TRBV11-2 | TGTGCCAGCAGCCTTAGTCCCGGACATAACTATGGCTACACCTTC | CASSLSPGHNYGYTF
TRBJ1-1 | - | TRBD1 | TRBV5-6 | TGTGCCAGCAGGTGGACAGGGATCCAGACACCCCATTTTAACACTGAAGCTTTCTTT | CASRWTGIQTPHFNTEAFF
TRBJ2-5 | - | TRBD2 | TRBV9 | TGTGCCAGCAGCGTAGGAGTGTTTGGGACTACCATCCAAGAGACCCAGTACTTC | CASSVGVFGTTIQETQYF
TRBJ1-2 | - | TRBD1 | TRBV11-2 | TGTGCCAGCAGCCCCCGGACAGGCCACCTCTATGGCTACACCTTC | CASSPRTGHLYGYTF
TRBJ2-1 | - | TRBD1 | TRBV5-1 | TGCGCCAGCAGCTCCACCGGGACAGTATACAATGAGCAGTTCTTC | CASSSTGTVYNEQFF
TRBJ1-5 | - | TRBD1 | TRBV7-2 | TGTGCCAGCAGCTTAGCCAGGGGGCTTGTGAGCAATCAGCCCCAGCATTTT | CASSLARGLVSNQPQHF
TRBJ2-7 | - | - | TRBV30 | TGTGCCTGGAACCCAGGGGGGTACGAGCAGTACTTC | CAWNPGGYEQYF
TRBJ1-2 | - | - | TRBV19 | TGTGCCAGTACTCCCCGCAAGGAGGGACGAGGAGGTGGCTACACCTTC | CASTPRKEGRGGGYTF
TRBJ2-7 | - | - | TRBV7-2 | TGTGCCAGCAGCCCACGGGGGTCTGCCTACGAGCAGTACTTC | CASSPRGSAYEQYF
TRBJ2-7 | - | - | TRBV5-6 | TGTGCCAGCAGCTTGGCCCGGTTAGGCGGTGGCTACGAGCAGTACTTC | CASSLARLGGGYEQYF
TRBJ1-6 | - | - | TRBV27 | TGTGCCAGCAGTTTAAATCCCGACAGTAATTCCAATTCACCCCTCCACTTT | CASSLNPDSNSNSPLHF
TRBJ1-1 | once | - | TRBV14 | TGTGCCAGCAGCCAAGGAGCAAACACTGAAGCTTTCTTT | CASSQGANTEAFF
TRBJ1-2 | - | TRBD1 | TRBV28 | TGTGCCAGCAGTGGACAGGGGTTGGGTGGCTACACCTTC | CASSGQGLGGYTF
TRBJ1-5 | - | - | TRBV7-2 | TGTGCCAGCAGCTTAGGCCACTATAGCAATCAGCCCCAGCATTTT | CASSLGHYSNQPQHF
TRBJ1-4 | - | - | TRBV5-1 | TGCGCCAGCAGCTTGCAGGGTTTCGGTGAAAAACTGTTTTTT | CASSLQGFGEKLFF
TRBJ1-1 | - | - | TRBV10-3 | TGTGCCATCAGACAGGACGAAGGCAGCACTGAAGCTTTCTTT | CAIRQDEGSTEAFF
TRBJ2-5 | - | TRBD2 | TRBV5-1 | TGCGCCAGCCATGGGGTGGCGGGGACTAGCGGGGGGGCTTCTGTAGACTTC | CASHGVAGTSGGASVDF
TRBJ2-5 | - | - | TRBV18 | TGTGCCAGCTCACCACCAGGAGCCGTAGAGACCCAGTACTTC | CASSPPGAVETQYF
TRBJ2-2 | - | - | TRBV28 | TGTGCCAGCAGTCTTTTATCTCAGGTACCCGGGGAGCTGTTTTTT | CASSLLSQVPGELFF
TRBJ2-3 | - | - | TRBV7-2 | TGTGCCAGCAGCTTGGTCGTAGGGGGCACAGATACGCAGTATTTT | CASSLVVGGTDTQYF
TRBJ1-5 | - | - | TRBV10-3 | TGTGCCATCAGTGGTGACAGCCAGAATCAGCCCCAGCATTTT | CAISGDSQNQPQHF
TRBJ2-2 | - | TRBD1 | TRBV27 | TGTGCCAGCAGTAGGACAGGGCCCCGGAACACCGGGGAGCTGTTTTTT | CASSRTGPRNTGELFF
TRBJ2-1 | - | - | TRBV29-1 | TGCAGCTGTGGAGGAGGACTCCAATCGTACAATGAGCAGTTCTTC | CSCGGGLQSYNEQFF
TRBJ2-3 | - | TRBD1 | TRBV7-3 | TGTGCCAGCAGCCCTAGACAGGGGAACACAGATACGCAGTATTTT | CASSPRQGNTDTQYF
TRBJ2-1 | - | - | TRBV7-3 | TGTGCCAGCAGCTCCGACAGTTACAATGAGCAGTTCTTC | CASSSDSYNEQFF
TRBJ2-1 | - | - | TRBV25-1 | TGTGCCAGCAGTGAATACTTCGTTTTGCAGGGCTCCTACAATGAGCAGTTCTTC | CASSEYFVLQGSYNEQFF
TRBJ1-1 | - | - | TRBV19 | TGTGCCAGTAGTACAACAGGGTCCACTGAAGCTTTCTTT | CASSTTGSTEAFF
TRBJ1-3 | - | TRBD1 | TRBV7-7 | TGTGCTAGCGAGGGACAGGGGACACCAGCAGCTGGAAACACCATATATTTT | CASEGQGTPAAGNTIYF
TRBJ2-5 | - | - | TRBV11-1 | TGTGCCAGCAGCCCCCATGGGCAATCGGAGACCCAGTACTTC | CASSPHGQSETQYF
TRBJ1-1 | - | - | TRBV25-1 | TGTGCCAGCAGTGAAGGGGGAGGGTCCCCCTACTTCGAAGCTTTCTTT | CASSEGGGSPYFEAFF
TRBJ1-6 | few | - | TRBV4-3 | TGCGCCAGCAGCCAAGTTATTGTGAGAAGCTTCTCCGATAATTCACCCCTCCACTTT | CASSQVIVRSFSDNSPLHF
TRBJ2-1 | - | - | TRBV7-6 | TGTGCCAGCAGCTTTGGGCTAGCCGATGAGCAGTTCTTC | CASSFGLADEQFF
TRBJ2-7 | - | TRBD1 | TRBV28 | TGTGCCAGCAGTTTATCCGGGACAGGGGGATACGAGCAGTACTTC | CASSLSGTGGYEQYF
TRBJ2-5 | - | TRBD2 | TRBV18 | TGTGCCAGCTCACCACGTCGGACTAGGGGAGAAGAGACCCAGTACTTC | CASSPRRTRGEETQYF
TRBJ2-1 | - | TRBD2 | TRBV7-3 | TGTGCCAGCAGCTCCCAGGGTGGCGGGAGCGGTTACAATGAGCAGTTCTTC | CASSSQGGGSGYNEQFF
TRBJ2-1 | once | TRBD2 | TRBV9 | TGTGCCAGCAGCATTCGACTAGCAGGCAATGAGCAGTTCTTC | CASSIRLAGNEQFF
TRBJ2-3 | - | TRBD2 | TRBV18 | TGTGCCAGCTCACTCCCCCTAGCGGGGGTAGATACGCAGTATTTT | CASSLPLAGVDTQYF
TRBJ2-7 | - | - | TRBV11-1 | TGTGCCAGCAGCTTCCAGGCAACCTACGAGCAGTACTTC | CASSFQATYEQYF
TRBJ1-6 | - | - | TRBV6-1 | TGTGCCAGCAGTGAATTGCCCGGGAGGGTGATAAATTCACCCCTCCACTTT | CASSELPGRVINSPLHF
TRBJ1-1 | medium-sized | - | TRBV18 | TGTGCCAGCTCACCGGAACAGGGAAAGAACACTGAAGCTTTCTTT | CASSPEQGKNTEAFF
TRBJ1-5 | once | - | TRBV12-5 | TGTGCTAGTGGTTTGGACAGTCAGCCCCAGCATTTT | CASGLDSQPQHF
TRBJ1-3 | - | TRBD1 | TRBV6-6 | TGTGCCAGCAGTCTGGGACAGGGGGAGATGAGCTCTGGAAACACCATATATTTT | CASSLGQGEMSSGNTIYF
TRBJ2-7 | - | TRBD2 | TRBV4-2 | TGTGCCAGCAGCCAAGATAGGACTAGCGGGAGGGAGCAGTACTTC | CASSQDRTSGREQYF
TRBJ2-7 | few | TRBD2 | TRBV9 | TGTGCCAGCAGCGTTACTAGCGGGAGGTCTAGCGAGCAGTACTTC | CASSVTSGRSSEQYF
TRBJ2-1 | - | - | TRBV11-3 | TGTGCCAGCAGCTTAGAAAGCGGATTTAACAATGAGCAGTTCTTC | CASSLESGFNNEQFF
TRBJ2-7 | - | TRBD2 | TRBV11-2 | TGTGCCAGCAGCCCAAGACTAGCGGGAGACGAGCAGTACTTC | CASSPRLAGDEQYF